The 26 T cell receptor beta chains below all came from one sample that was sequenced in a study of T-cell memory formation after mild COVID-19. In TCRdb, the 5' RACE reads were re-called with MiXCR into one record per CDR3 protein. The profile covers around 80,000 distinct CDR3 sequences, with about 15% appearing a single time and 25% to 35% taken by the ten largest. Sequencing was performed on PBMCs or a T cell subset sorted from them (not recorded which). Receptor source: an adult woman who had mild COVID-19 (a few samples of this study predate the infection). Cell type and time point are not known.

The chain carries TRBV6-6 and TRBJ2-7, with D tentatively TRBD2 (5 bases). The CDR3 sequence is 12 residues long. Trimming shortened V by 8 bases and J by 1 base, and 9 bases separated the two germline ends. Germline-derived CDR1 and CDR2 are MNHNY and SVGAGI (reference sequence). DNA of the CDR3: TGTGCCAGCGCGGACTCATCCTACGAGCAGTACTTC. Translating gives CASADSSYEQYF.

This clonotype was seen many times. The CDR3 nucleotides are TGTGCCAGCAGCTTAGACGACTACAATGAGCAGTTCTTC. This translates into CASSLDDYNEQFF. V usage is TRBV11-2 and J usage is TRBJ2-1; unclear D gene. CDR3 length: 13 residues. The V and J ends lost 0 bases and 3 bases respectively, with 3 bases between them. Germline CDR1 SGHAT, CDR2 FQNNGV.

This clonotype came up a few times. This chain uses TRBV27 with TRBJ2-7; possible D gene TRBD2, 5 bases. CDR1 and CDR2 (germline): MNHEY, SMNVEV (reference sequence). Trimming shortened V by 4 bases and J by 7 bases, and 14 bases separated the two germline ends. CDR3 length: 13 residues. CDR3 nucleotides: TGTGCCAGCAGTTACTCGGGGTACCGAGAGCAGTACTTC. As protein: CASSYSGYREQYF.

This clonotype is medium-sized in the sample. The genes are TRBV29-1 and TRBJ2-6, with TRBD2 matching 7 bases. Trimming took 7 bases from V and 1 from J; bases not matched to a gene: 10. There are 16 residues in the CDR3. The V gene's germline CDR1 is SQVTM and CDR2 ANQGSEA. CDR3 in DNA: TGCAGCGCATCTAGCGGCGAAGTATCTGGGGCCAACGTCCTGACTTTC. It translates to CSASSGEVSGANVLTF.

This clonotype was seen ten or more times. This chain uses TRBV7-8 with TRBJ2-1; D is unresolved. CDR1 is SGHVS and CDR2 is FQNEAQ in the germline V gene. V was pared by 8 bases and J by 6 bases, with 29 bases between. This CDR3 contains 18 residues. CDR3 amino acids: CASSPTQIPERMGNEQFF. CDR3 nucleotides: TGTGCCAGCTCCCCGACCCAGATTCCTGAGAGGATGGGCAATGAGCAGTTCTTC.

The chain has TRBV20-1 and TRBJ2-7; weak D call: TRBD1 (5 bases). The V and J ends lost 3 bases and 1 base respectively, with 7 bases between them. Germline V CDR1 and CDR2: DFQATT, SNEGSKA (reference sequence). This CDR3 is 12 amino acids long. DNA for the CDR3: TGCAGTGCTAGTGGGGCTTCCTACGAGCAGTACTTC. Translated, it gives CSASGASYEQYF.

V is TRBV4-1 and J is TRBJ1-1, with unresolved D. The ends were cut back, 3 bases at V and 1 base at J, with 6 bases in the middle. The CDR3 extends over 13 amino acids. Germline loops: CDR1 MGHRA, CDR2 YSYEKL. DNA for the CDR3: TGCGCCAGCAGCCATAGAGAGAACACTGAAGCTTTCTTT. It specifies CASSHRENTEAFF.

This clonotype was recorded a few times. CDR3 coding DNA: TGTGCCATCAGTGAGGCGACAGGGTGGTCCTACGAGCAGTACTTC. It specifies CAISEATGWSYEQYF. The chain couples TRBV10-3 to TRBJ2-7; 7 bases match TRBD1. CDR1 and CDR2 (germline): ENHRY, SYGVKD. V was clipped by 2 bases and J by 1 base; unmatched bases: 5. CDR3 size: 15 residues.

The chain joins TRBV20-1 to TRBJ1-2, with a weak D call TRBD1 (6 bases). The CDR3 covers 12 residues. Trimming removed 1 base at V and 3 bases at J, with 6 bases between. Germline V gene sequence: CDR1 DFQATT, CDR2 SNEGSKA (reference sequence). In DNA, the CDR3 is TGCAGTGCTAGAGGGACAGACTATGGCTACACCTTC. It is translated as CSARGTDYGYTF.

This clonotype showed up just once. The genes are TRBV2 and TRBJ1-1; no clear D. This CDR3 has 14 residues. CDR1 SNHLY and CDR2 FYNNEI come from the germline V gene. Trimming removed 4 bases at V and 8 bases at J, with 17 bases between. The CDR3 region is CASSVDGPRVEAFF. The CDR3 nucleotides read TGTGCCAGCAGTGTCGATGGACCCCGGGTGGAAGCTTTCTTT. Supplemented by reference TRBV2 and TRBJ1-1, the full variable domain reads EPEVTQTPSHQVTQMGQEVILRCVPISNHLYFYWYRQILGQKVEFLVSFYNNEISEKSEIFDDQFSVERPDGSNFTLKIRSTKLEDSAMYFCASSVDGPRVEAFFGQGTRLTVV.

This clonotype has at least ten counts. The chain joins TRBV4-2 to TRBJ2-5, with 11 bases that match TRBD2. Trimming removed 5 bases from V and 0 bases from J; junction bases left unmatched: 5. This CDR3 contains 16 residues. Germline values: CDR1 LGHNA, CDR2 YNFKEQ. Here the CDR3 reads CASSDRLAGYQETQYF. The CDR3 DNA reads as TGTGCCAGCAGCGACCGACTAGCGGGGTACCAAGAGACCCAGTACTTC.

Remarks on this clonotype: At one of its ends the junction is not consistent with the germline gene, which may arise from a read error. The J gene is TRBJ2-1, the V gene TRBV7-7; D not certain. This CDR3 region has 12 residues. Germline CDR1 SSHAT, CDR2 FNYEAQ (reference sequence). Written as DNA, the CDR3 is TGTGCTAGCAGCATTTTCCTCGATGAGCAGTTCTTC. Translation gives CASSIFLDEQFF.

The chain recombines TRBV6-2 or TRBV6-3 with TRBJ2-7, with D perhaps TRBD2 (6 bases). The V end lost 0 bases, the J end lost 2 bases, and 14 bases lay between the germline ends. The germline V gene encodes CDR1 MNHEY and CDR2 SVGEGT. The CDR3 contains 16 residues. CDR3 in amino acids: CASSYSKHRTTYEQYF. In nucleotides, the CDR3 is TGTGCCAGCAGTTACTCGAAACACCGGACTACCTACGAGCAGTACTTC.

The CDR3: CASSQGGTSTDTQYF. CDR3 DNA sequence: TGTGCCAGCAGCCAAGGGGGGACTAGCACAGATACGCAGTATTTT. The chain links TRBV11-3 to TRBJ2-3, with D tentatively TRBD1 or TRBD2 (6 bases each). V was pared by 5 bases and J by 0 bases, with 12 bases between. CDR3 size: 15 residues. Looked up from germline, CDR1 is SGHNT and CDR2 is YENEEA.

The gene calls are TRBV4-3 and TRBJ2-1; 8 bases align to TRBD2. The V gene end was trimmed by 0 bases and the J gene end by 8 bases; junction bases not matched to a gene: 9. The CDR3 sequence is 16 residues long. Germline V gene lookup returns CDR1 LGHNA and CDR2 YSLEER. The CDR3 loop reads CASSQDVAGFIDEQFF. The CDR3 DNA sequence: TGCGCCAGCAGCCAAGATGTAGCGGGATTTATTGATGAGCAGTTCTTC.

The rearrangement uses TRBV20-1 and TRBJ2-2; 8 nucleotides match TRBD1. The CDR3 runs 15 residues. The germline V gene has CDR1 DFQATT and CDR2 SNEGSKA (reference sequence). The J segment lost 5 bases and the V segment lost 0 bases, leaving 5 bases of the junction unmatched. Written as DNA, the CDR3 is TGCAGTGCTAGAGACCAGGACAGGGTTACCGGGGAGCTGTTTTTT. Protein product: CSARDQDRVTGELFF.

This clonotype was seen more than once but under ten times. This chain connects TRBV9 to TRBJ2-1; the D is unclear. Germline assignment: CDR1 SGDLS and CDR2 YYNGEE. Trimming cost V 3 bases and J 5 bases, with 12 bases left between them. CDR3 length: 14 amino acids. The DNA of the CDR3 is TGTGCCAGCAGCGGAGTGGTTTCGAACAATGAGCAGTTCTTC. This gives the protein CASSGVVSNNEQFF.

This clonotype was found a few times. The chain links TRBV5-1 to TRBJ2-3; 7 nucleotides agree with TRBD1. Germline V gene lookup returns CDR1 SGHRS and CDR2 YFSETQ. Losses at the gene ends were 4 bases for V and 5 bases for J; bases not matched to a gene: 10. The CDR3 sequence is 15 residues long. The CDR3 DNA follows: TGCGCCAGCAGCCTAGGCACAGGGGCGATAGATACGCAGTATTTT. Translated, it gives CASSLGTGAIDTQYF.

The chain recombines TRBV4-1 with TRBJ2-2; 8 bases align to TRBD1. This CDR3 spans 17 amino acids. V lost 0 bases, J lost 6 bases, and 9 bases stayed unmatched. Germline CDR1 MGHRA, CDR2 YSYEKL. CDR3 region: CASSQDSRQGIAGELFF. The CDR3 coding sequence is TGCGCCAGCAGCCAAGATTCCCGACAGGGGATCGCCGGGGAGCTGTTTTTT.

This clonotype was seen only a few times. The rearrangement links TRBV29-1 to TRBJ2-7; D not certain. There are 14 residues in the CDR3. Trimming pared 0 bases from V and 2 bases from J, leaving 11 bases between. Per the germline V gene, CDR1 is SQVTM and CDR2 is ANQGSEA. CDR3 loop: CSVEDPRLPYEQYF. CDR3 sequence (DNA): TGCAGCGTTGAAGATCCCAGGTTACCCTACGAGCAGTACTTC.

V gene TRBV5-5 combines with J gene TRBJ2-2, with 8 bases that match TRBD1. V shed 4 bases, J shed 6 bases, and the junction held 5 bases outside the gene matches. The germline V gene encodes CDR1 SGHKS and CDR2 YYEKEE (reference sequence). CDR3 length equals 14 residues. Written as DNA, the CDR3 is TGTGCCAGCAGCGCTCCGGACAGGGCCGGGGAGCTGTTTTTT. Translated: CASSAPDRAGELFF.

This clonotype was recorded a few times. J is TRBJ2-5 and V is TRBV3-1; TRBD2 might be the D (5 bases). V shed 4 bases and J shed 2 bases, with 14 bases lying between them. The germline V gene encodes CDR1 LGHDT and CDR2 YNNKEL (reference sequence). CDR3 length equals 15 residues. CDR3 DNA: TGTGCCAGCAGCCCCGGACTCTCATATCAAGAGACCCAGTACTTC. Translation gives CASSPGLSYQETQYF.

CDR3 nucleotides: TGTGCCAGCAGTTTATCGTTAGGGGGCAGTTCACCCCTCCACTTT. It yields the protein CASSLSLGGSSPLHF. The rearrangement uses TRBV27 and TRBJ1-6, with 7 bases identical to TRBD1. Trimming took 0 bases from V and 9 from J; bases not matched to a gene: 5. Per the germline V gene, CDR1 is MNHEY and CDR2 is SMNVEV (reference sequence). The CDR3 has 15 amino acids.

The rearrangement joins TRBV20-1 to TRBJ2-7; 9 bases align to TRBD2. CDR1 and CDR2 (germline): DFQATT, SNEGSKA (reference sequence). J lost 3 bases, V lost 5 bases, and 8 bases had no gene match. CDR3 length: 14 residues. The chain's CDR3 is CSAAFAGGDYEQYF. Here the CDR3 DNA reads TGCAGTGCTGCCTTCGCGGGGGGGGACTACGAGCAGTACTTC.

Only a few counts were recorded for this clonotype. CDR3 amino acids: CASVPVGLGSPLHF. CDR3 nucleotides: TGTGCCAGCGTTCCCGTGGGGTTGGGTTCACCCCTCCACTTT. This chain connects TRBV6-1 to TRBJ1-6; D is unresolved. CDR1 MNHNS and CDR2 SASEGT come from the germline V gene. The CDR3 runs 14 residues. V was shortened by 8 bases and J by 9 bases, with 17 bases between the two germline ends.

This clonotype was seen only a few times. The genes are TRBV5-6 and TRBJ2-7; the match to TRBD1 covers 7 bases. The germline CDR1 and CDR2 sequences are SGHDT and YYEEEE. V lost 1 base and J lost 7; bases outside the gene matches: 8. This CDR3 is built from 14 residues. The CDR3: CASSLWRQGGEQYF. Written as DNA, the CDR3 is TGTGCCAGCAGCTTGTGGAGACAGGGCGGTGAGCAGTACTTC. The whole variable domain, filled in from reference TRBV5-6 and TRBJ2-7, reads DAGVTQSPTHLIKTRGQQVTLRCSPKSGHDTVSWYQQALGQGPQFIFQYYEEEERQRGNFPDRFSGHQFPNYSSELNVNALLLGDSALYLCASSLWRQGGEQYFGPGTRLTVT.